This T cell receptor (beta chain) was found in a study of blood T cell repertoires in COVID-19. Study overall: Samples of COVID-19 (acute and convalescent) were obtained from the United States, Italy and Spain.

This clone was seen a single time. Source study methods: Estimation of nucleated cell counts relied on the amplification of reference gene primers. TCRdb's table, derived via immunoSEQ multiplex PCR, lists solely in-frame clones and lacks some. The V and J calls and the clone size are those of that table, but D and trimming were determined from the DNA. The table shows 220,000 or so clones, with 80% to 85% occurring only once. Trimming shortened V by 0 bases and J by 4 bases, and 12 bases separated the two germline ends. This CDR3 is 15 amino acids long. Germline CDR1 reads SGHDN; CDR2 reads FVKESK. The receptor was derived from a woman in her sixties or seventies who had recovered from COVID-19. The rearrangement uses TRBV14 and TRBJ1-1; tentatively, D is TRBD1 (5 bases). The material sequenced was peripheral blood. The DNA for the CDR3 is TGTGCCAGCAGCCAAGATCGACGGGGGGGCACTGAAGCTTTCTTT. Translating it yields CASSQDRRGGTEAFF.